The TCR beta chain described here comes from a study of blood T cell repertoires in COVID-19. At the level of the study: COVID-19 samples from acute and convalescent phases originated in the United States, Italy and Spain. Sources were T cells, B-cell-depleted T cells, or PBMCs; the material itself was cDNA or gDNA.

Trimming stripped 7 bases from V and 5 bases from J, with 13 bases between. The CDR3 length is 12 residues. CDR1 SQVTM and CDR2 ANQGSEA come from the germline V gene. In the authors' workflow: Amplification of reference gene primers provided the estimated nucleated cell counts. Sequenced by immunoSEQ multiplex PCR; TCRdb stores in-frame clones only, minus some. V, J and clone size were drawn from that table, and D and trimming were deduced from the DNA. Of roughly 77,000 clones in the sample, 70% to 85% were seen once. This clonotype originated in a man between 60 and 70 years old with active or convalescent COVID-19. The chain uses TRBV29-1 and TRBJ2-3, with unresolved D. The sequenced sample consisted of peripheral blood. CDR3: CSGEVDLDTQYF. The DNA of the CDR3 is TGCAGCGGCGAGGTAGATCTAGATACGCAGTATTTT.